The 8 T cell receptor beta chains below come from one sample, sequenced in a study of blood T cell repertoires in COVID-19. The assay was immunoSEQ multiplex PCR, and TCRdb's table has in-frame clones only and misses some. Seen here are approximately 130,000 clones, 85% to 90% observed once, and the top ten hold approximately 28%. Sequencing was performed on peripheral blood. Receptors originate from a man between 70 and 80 years old with active or convalescent COVID-19.

The rearrangement joins TRBV5-4 to TRBJ2-1, with 15 bases lining up with TRBD2. CDR3 length: 18 residues. Germline CDR1 SGHNT, CDR2 YYREEE (reference sequence). V shed 4 bases, J shed 6 bases, and the junction held 11 bases outside the gene matches. The CDR3 nucleotides read TGTGCCAGCAGCCCGGGACTAGCGGGAGGATGGGGCCGCAATGAGCAGTTCTTC. This translates into CASSPGLAGGWGRNEQFF.

The CDR3 loop is CASSILAGGTDTQYF. The CDR3 nucleotides read TGTGCCAGTAGTATTCTAGCGGGAGGCACAGATACGCAGTATTTT. This rearrangement joins TRBV19 to TRBJ2-3, with 10 bases identical to TRBD2. Per the germline V gene, CDR1 is LNHDA and CDR2 is SQIVND (reference sequence). The CDR3 covers 15 residues. Trimming removed 3 bases from V and 1 base from J; junction bases left unmatched: 1.

The rearrangement uses TRBV7-9 and TRBJ1-4; tentatively, D is TRBD1 (5 bases). The CDR3 has 14 residues. V was shortened by 5 bases and J by 6 bases, with 13 bases between the two germline ends. Germline V gives CDR1 SEHNR, CDR2 FQNEAQ (reference sequence). The CDR3 bases are TGTGCCAGCAGCCCGGGGACTGCCTATGAAAAACTGTTTTTT. This codes for CASSPGTAYEKLFF.

The chain recombines TRBV2 with TRBJ1-2; D is undetermined. Trimming stripped 1 base from V and 5 bases from J, with 8 bases between. Germline CDR1 and CDR2: SNHLY and FYNNEI. The CDR3 is made up of 13 amino acids. CDR3 region: CASSEGGYYGYTF. In DNA, the CDR3 is TGTGCCAGCAGTGAAGGCGGATATTATGGCTACACCTTC.

The chain combines TRBV7-9 with TRBJ2-1, with 7 nucleotides matching TRBD2. J was trimmed by 15 bases and V by 5 bases; bases with no gene match: 7. The germline CDR1 and CDR2 sequences are SEHNR and FQNEAQ (reference sequence). This CDR3 region has 11 residues. CDR3 residues: CASSQSGIRFF. Here the CDR3 DNA reads TGTGCCAGCAGCCAAAGCGGGATTCGGTTCTTC.

Concerning this clone: This sample also contains other DNA sequences that code for the same CDR3. The V gene is TRBV3-1 (or the pseudogene TRBV3-2), the J gene TRBJ2-1; 12 bases align to TRBD2. CDR3 size: 15 residues. Germline CDR1 LGHDT, CDR2 YNNKEL (reference sequence). Trimming cost V 4 bases and J 4 bases; bases outside gene matches: 2. The CDR3 here is CASSPGLAGYNEQFF. Written as DNA, the CDR3 is TGTGCCAGCAGCCCGGGACTAGCGGGTTACAATGAGCAGTTCTTC.

This clone was detected only once. The CDR3 nucleotides are TGTGCCAGCAGTTTGGCTGGCTACGAGCAGTACTTC. It specifies CASSLAGYEQYF. The gene calls are TRBV12-3 or TRBV12-4 and TRBJ2-7, with no clear D. V was clipped by 3 bases and J by 3 bases, with 6 bases between them. The length of the CDR3 is 12 residues.

The rearrangement links TRBV9 to TRBJ2-7; TRBD2 agrees at 8 bases. CDR3 size: 19 residues. Germline CDR1 reads SGDLS; CDR2 reads YYNGEE. Trimming removed 0 bases from V and 5 bases from J; junction bases left unmatched: 19. In DNA, the CDR3 is TGTGCCAGCAGCGTAGCGGGACAAACCGGAGCGGGAGTCCGGGACGAGCAGTACTTC. Translated: CASSVAGQTGAGVRDEQYF.